These 23 T cell receptor beta chains came from one sample sequenced in a study of shared clonotypes between healthy human individuals. The table came from immunoSEQ multiplex PCR; TCRdb's copy has only in-frame clones and leaves some out. This sample has roughly 640,000 clones, with 95% to 98% found just once. Sequenced material: naive CD4+ T cells sorted from blood. Subset noted: CD45RA+ positively selected. The receptors derive from a woman aged 30 to 39 in good health.

The rearrangement links TRBV9 to TRBJ2-3; TRBD2 matches at 9 bases. Germline trimming cut 0 bases from V and 4 bases from J; bases unmatched to any gene: 9. The V gene's germline CDR1 is SGDLS and CDR2 YYNGEE. The CDR3 runs 17 residues. CDR3: CASSVGPSGRRADTQYF. The CDR3 DNA reads as TGTGCCAGCAGCGTAGGGCCCAGCGGGAGGAGGGCAGATACGCAGTATTTT.

This chain connects TRBV5-1 to TRBJ1-1; TRBD1 might be the D (5 bases). Per germline, CDR1 SGHRS and CDR2 YFSETQ. The CDR3 is made up of 15 amino acids. Trimming took 2 bases from V and 1 from J, leaving 12 bases between them. For the CDR3, the DNA is TGCGCCAGCAGCTTTGGATGGACATGGAACACTGAAGCTTTCTTT. It is translated as CASSFGWTWNTEAFF.

The chain uses TRBV13 and TRBJ2-7; perhaps TRBD2 as D (5 bases). The V and J ends lost 3 bases and 1 base respectively, with 16 bases between them. The CDR3 loop spans 16 amino acids. From germline, CDR1 is PRHDT and CDR2 FYEKMQ (reference sequence). The CDR3 nucleotides read TGTGCCAGCAGCTTTCACCCCATAACTAGTTCCTACGAGCAGTACTTC. This codes for CASSFHPITSSYEQYF.

The chain combines TRBV29-1 with TRBJ2-1, with TRBD1 as a possible D gene (5 bases). CDR1 SQVTM and CDR2 ANQGSEA come from the germline V gene. This CDR3 comprises 13 residues. V was shortened by 7 bases and J by 6 bases, with 16 bases between the two germline ends. CDR3 sequence: CSGRQGVPNEQFF. CDR3 sequence (DNA): TGCAGCGGGCGACAAGGGGTGCCCAATGAGCAGTTCTTC.

Notes on this clone: The sample carries other DNA sequences with the same CDR3. The J gene is TRBJ1-5, the V gene TRBV18; D remains ambiguous. This CDR3 spans 14 amino acids. Germline-derived CDR1 and CDR2 are KGHSH and LQKENI. The V and J ends lost 3 bases and 1 base respectively, with 7 bases between them. In DNA form, the CDR3 reads TGTGCCAGCTCACCTGGCGGGAGCAATCAGCCCCAGCATTTT. Protein: CASSPGGSNQPQHF.

The chain couples TRBV7-6 to TRBJ1-1; D perhaps matches TRBD1 (5 bases). The ends were cut back, 4 bases at V and 8 bases at J, with 11 bases in the middle. The CDR3 sequence is 12 residues long. Germline loops: CDR1 SGHVS, CDR2 FNYEAQ. CDR3 region: CASSYTGDEAFF. CDR3 nucleotides: TGTGCCAGCAGCTACACAGGCGACGAAGCTTTCTTT.

The chain is built from TRBV5-1 and TRBJ2-5; the D is unclear. The CDR3 totals 15 residues. V lost 4 bases and J 2 bases, leaving 15 bases between the germline ends. CDR1 is SGHRS, CDR2 YFSETQ, per germline. This chain's CDR3 is CASSPNSGHQETQYF. The CDR3 DNA follows: TGCGCCAGCAGCCCAAATTCGGGCCATCAAGAGACCCAGTACTTC.

The V and J genes are TRBV13 and TRBJ2-5, with D maybe TRBD2 (6 bases). The J call may be in error: the DNA end matches TRBJ2-7 better. The CDR3 spans 16 residues. CDR1 PRHDT and CDR2 FYEKMQ come from the germline V gene (reference sequence). CDR3 protein: CASSPITASAVYEQYF. The CDR3 coding sequence is TGTGCCAGCAGCCCAATCACGGCTAGCGCGGTCTACGAGCAGTACTTC.

This rearrangement joins TRBV2 to TRBJ2-7; possibly TRBD2 for D (5 bases). The CDR3 is 13 residues long. V was cut by 4 bases and J by 6 bases, with 13 bases left in between. Germline V gene lookup returns CDR1 SNHLY and CDR2 FYNNEI. CDR3 sequence: CASSGGMLREQYF. The CDR3 coding sequence is TGTGCCAGCAGTGGAGGGATGTTACGCGAGCAGTACTTC.

The rearrangement uses TRBV2 and TRBJ2-7; a weak D match, TRBD2 (6 bases). The germline CDR1 and CDR2 sequences are SNHLY and FYNNEI. This CDR3 comprises 16 residues. V gave up 7 bases and J gave up 0 bases, with 19 bases separating them. DNA for the CDR3: TGTGCCAGCATGGAGGGGTTGAGGATAAGCTCCTACGAGCAGTACTTC. Its translation is CASMEGLRISSYEQYF.

The gene calls are TRBV30 and TRBJ1-1, with unresolved D. Per the germline V gene, CDR1 is GTSNPN and CDR2 is SVGIG (reference sequence). The CDR3 sequence is 17 residues long. V lost 2 bases and J 1 base, leaving 20 bases between the germline ends. The CDR3 is CAWSSEGRRTPNTEAFF. DNA of the CDR3: TGTGCCTGGAGTTCGGAGGGCAGGCGAACGCCGAACACTGAAGCTTTCTTT.

CDR3 amino acids: CASVGDGGLSGEQFF. DNA of the CDR3: TGTGCCAGCGTCGGCGACGGTGGATTATCGGGTGAGCAGTTCTTC. V is TRBV28 and J is TRBJ2-1; D is ambiguous. This CDR3 is 15 amino acids long. Trimming removed 8 bases at V and 9 bases at J, with 23 bases between. Looked up from germline, CDR1 is MDHEN and CDR2 is SYDVKM.

CDR3 loop: CASSPGGLGGKTQYF. The CDR3 DNA is TGTGCCAGCTCACCAGGAGGACTAGGAGGGAAGACCCAGTACTTC. The V gene is TRBV18, the J gene TRBJ2-5, with 7 bases fitting TRBD2. This CDR3 contains 15 residues. With V trimmed by 2 bases and J by 6 bases, 9 bases remained unmatched. Germline CDR1 and CDR2: KGHSH and LQKENI.

This clone was counted a single time. The chain has TRBV7-6 and TRBJ2-1, with TRBD2 matching 10 bases. J lost 6 bases, V lost 3 bases, and 2 bases had no gene match. This CDR3 region has 14 residues. Germline CDR1 is SGHVS and CDR2 is FNYEAQ. The CDR3, as DNA: TGTGCCAGCAGCTTTTCTAGCGGGGGCAATGAGCAGTTCTTC. Translated, it gives CASSFSSGGNEQFF.

The chain combines TRBV4-1 with TRBJ2-2; 10 nucleotides align to TRBD2. The CDR3 is 16 residues long. V gave up 4 bases and J gave up 5 bases; unmatched junction bases: 7. CDR1 is MGHRA, CDR2 YSYEKL, per germline. The CDR3 sequence: CASSPRTSGFTGELFF. The DNA for the CDR3 is TGCGCCAGCAGCCCTAGGACTAGCGGCTTTACCGGGGAGCTGTTTTTT.

The CDR3 here is CASSLTGRLAASTDTQYF. In nucleotides, the CDR3 is TGTGCCAGCTCCCTAACAGGGCGGCTAGCGGCTAGCACAGATACGCAGTATTTT. The chain carries TRBV18 and TRBJ2-3; TRBD2 is a possible D gene (7 bases). The CDR3 spans 18 residues. The V gene lost 6 bases and the J gene lost 0 bases, with 22 bases spanning the gap. Germline-derived CDR1 and CDR2 are KGHSH and LQKENI. Looking up the rest from reference TRBV18 and TRBJ2-3 gives the full variable domain: NAGVMQNPRHLVRRRGQEARLRCSPMKGHSHVYWYRQLPEEGLKFMVYLQKENIIDESGMPKERFSAEFPKEGPSILRIQQVVRGDSAAYFCASSLTGRLAASTDTQYFGPGTRLTVL.

V usage is TRBV7-9 and J usage is TRBJ2-2, with 7 nucleotides matching TRBD2. V lost 1 base to trimming and J lost 3 bases; unmatched junction nucleotides: 2. The CDR3 totals 15 residues. Germline V CDR1 and CDR2: SEHNR, FQNEAQ (reference sequence). CDR3 protein: CASSLGGSYTGELFF. In DNA, the CDR3 is TGTGCCAGCAGCTTAGGCGGGAGCTACACCGGGGAGCTGTTTTTT.

This rearrangement joins TRBV7-3 to TRBJ2-2; D may be TRBD1 (6 bases). The CDR3 spans 13 residues. The germline V gene encodes CDR1 SGHTA and CDR2 FQGTGA. V was shortened by 6 bases and J by 5 bases, with 10 bases between the two germline ends. CDR3 residues: CASRNGQTGELFF. CDR3 DNA sequence: TGTGCCAGCAGGAACGGACAGACCGGGGAGCTGTTTTTT.

The genes are TRBV27 and TRBJ1-6; 7 positions agree with TRBD1. Per germline, CDR1 MNHEY and CDR2 SMNVEV (reference sequence). V trimming: 5 bases; J trimming: 7 bases; junction bases outside the gene matches: 8. The CDR3 sequence is 15 residues long. The DNA of the CDR3 is TGTGCCAGCAGTCGGCCGGGACAGTTGAATTCACCCCTCCACTTT. Amino acids: CASSRPGQLNSPLHF.

The genes are TRBV5-1 and TRBJ2-5; the D is unclear. Germline V gene data show CDR1 as SGHRS and CDR2 as YFSETQ. Trimming removed 7 bases at V and 5 bases at J, with 9 bases between. This CDR3 has 11 amino acids. The DNA for the CDR3 is TGCGCCAGCTCGAAAGGGGAGACCCAGTACTTC. The encoded protein is CASSKGETQYF.

This chain joins TRBV5-4 and TRBJ1-5; no clear D gene. V lost 1 base, J lost 5 bases, and 10 bases lay in between. The germline CDR1 and CDR2 sequences are SGHNT and YYREEE (reference sequence). The CDR3 is 14 residues long. The CDR3 DNA follows: TGTGCCAGCAGCTTGTTAGGGAGTGATCAGCCCCAGCATTTT. This encodes CASSLLGSDQPQHF.

The rearrangement joins TRBV7-2 to TRBJ2-7, with D possibly being TRBD1 (6 bases). Germline lookup yields CDR1 SGHTA and CDR2 FQGNSA. Between the trimmed V and J ends, which lost 2 bases and 5 bases, there was a span of 19 bases. This CDR3 comprises 16 residues. Written as DNA, the CDR3 is TGTGCCAGCAGCTTATCCTGGGTTAACAGGGCCCACGAGCAGTACTTC. It codes for CASSLSWVNRAHEQYF.

The chain uses TRBV6-6 and TRBJ2-5; 10 bases agree with TRBD2. The V gene's germline CDR1 is MNHNY and CDR2 SVGAGI (reference sequence). There are 13 residues in the CDR3. V lost 6 bases to trimming and J lost 4 bases; unmatched junction nucleotides: 2. The CDR3 DNA reads TGTGCCAGCAGAGGGACTAGCGCAGAGACCCAGTACTTC. Its protein is CASRGTSAETQYF.